These 6 T cell receptor beta chains share one sample of origin, sequenced in a study of regulatory T cells in long-lasting Graves disease. Noted time point: persistent/refractory GD, antithyroid drugs over 5 years with positive TRAb. RNA from PBMCs was the source of the TCR library. The authors built TCR beta libraries using iRepertoire HTBI primers and Arm-PCR of CDR3 regions. From the multiplex PCR reads, TCRdb called clonotypes with MiXCR, one entry per CDR3 protein. This sample carries roughly 470,000 distinct CDR3 sequences, around 20% of them seen once, and the ten largest clones take 7.8%. The input for sequencing was peripheral blood mononuclear cells (PBMCs), taken when the disease was refractory, from a patient treated with antithyroid drugs. The source is a female donor with Graves disease.

The rearrangement uses TRBV7-8 and TRBJ2-3; D is perhaps TRBD2 (5 bases). CDR1 and CDR2 (germline): SGHVS, FQNEAQ. The V gene lost 1 base and the J gene lost 3 bases, with 8 bases spanning the gap. There are 14 residues in the CDR3. The CDR3, as DNA: TGTGCCAGCAGCTTAGTACGAGGGACAGATACGCAGTATTTT. This sequence encodes CASSLVRGTDTQYF.

This clonotype was observed many times. One junction end disagrees with the germline gene, perhaps due to a read error. The V and J genes are TRBV27 and TRBJ2-4; 11 nucleotides align to TRBD2. This CDR3 comprises 15 residues. Looked up from germline, CDR1 is MNHEY and CDR2 is SMNVEV (reference sequence). The DNA of the CDR3 is TGTGCCAGCAGTATATCTCCTAGCGGGAGGAACATTCAGTACTTC. Its protein product is CASSISPSGRNIQYF.

The gene calls are TRBV7-6 and TRBJ1-1; TRBD1 agrees at 12 bases. CDR3 size: 18 residues. In germline, CDR1 is SGHVS, CDR2 FNYEAQ. The junction had 9 bases not matched to a gene; V was cut back by 2 bases and J by 2 bases. The CDR3 nucleotides are TGTGCCAGCAGCTTATCTTTGGGACAGGGGGCTTTCAACACTGAAGCTTTCTTT. As protein: CASSLSLGQGAFNTEAFF.

This clonotype was detected ten times or more. The chain carries TRBV20-1 and TRBJ2-5, with D maybe TRBD2 (6 bases). Germline assignment: CDR1 DFQATT and CDR2 SNEGSKA (reference sequence). Trimming pared 3 bases from V and 1 base from J, leaving 9 bases between. This CDR3 spans 13 amino acids. The CDR3 sequence is CSASRGIQETQYF. Written as DNA, the CDR3 is TGCAGTGCTAGTCGGGGGATCCAAGAGACCCAGTACTTC.

This rearrangement joins TRBV2 to TRBJ2-1; D not resolved. Deletions cut 7 bases from V and 3 bases from J, with 13 bases between. There are 14 residues in the CDR3. Germline V gene lookup returns CDR1 SNHLY and CDR2 FYNNEI. The CDR3 is CASIIDRSYNEQFF. The CDR3 coding sequence is TGTGCCAGCATTATCGACCGGAGCTACAATGAGCAGTTCTTC.

This clonotype turned up a few times. CDR3 DNA sequence: TGTGCCTGGAAGTCGGGGACTAGCAGGTACGAGCAGTACTTC. Translating it yields CAWKSGTSRYEQYF. The gene calls are TRBV30 and TRBJ2-7; 9 bases are a match to TRBD2. V dropped 4 bases and J dropped 4; count of bases not matched to a gene: 8. This CDR3 contains 14 residues. Germline-derived CDR1 and CDR2 are GTSNPN and SVGIG (reference sequence).